This T cell receptor beta chain was sequenced for a study of blood T cell repertoires in COVID-19. The germline gives CDR1 GTSNPN, CDR2 SVGIG (reference sequence). Trimming removed 0 bases from V and 7 bases from J, with 15 bases in between. CDR3 size: 15 residues. Using immunoSEQ multiplex PCR, the repertoire was profiled, and TCRdb retains in-frame clones only, with some absent. The sample comprises some 300,000 clones, 85% to 90% of which are singletons, and 1.3% rests with the top ten. The specimen sequenced was peripheral blood. This clonotype was obtained from a man between 65 and 85 years old with acute or convalescent COVID-19. The chain carries TRBV30 and TRBJ1-4; D gene ambiguous. The CDR3 spells CAWSVGSGKGEKLFF. CDR3 nucleotides: TGTGCCTGGAGTGTAGGATCGGGGAAGGGTGAAAAACTGTTTTTT.